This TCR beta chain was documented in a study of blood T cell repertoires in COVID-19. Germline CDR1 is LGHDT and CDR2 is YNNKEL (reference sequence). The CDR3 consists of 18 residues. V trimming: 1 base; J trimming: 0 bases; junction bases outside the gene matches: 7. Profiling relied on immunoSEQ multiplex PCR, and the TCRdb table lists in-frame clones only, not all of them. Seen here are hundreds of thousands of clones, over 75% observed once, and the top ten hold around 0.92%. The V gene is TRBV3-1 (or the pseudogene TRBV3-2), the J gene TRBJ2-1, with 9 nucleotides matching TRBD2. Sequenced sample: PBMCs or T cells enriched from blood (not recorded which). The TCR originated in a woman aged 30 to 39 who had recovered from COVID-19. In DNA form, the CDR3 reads TGTGCCAGCAGCCAAGGTAGCGGGGGAATACACTCCTACAATGAGCAGTTCTTC. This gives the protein CASSQGSGGIHSYNEQFF.